A selection of T cell receptor beta chains follows, all from one sample in a study of T-cell reconstitution after alpha-beta-depleted transplantation in children. TCRdb redid the calling of the PCR reads with MiXCR, one entry per CDR3 protein. In the table there are tens of thousands of distinct CDR3 sequences, about 7.3% of which are singletons. The material was PBMCs from the stem cell graft donor, obtained from the stem cell graft. These receptors originate from a human donor who donated a stem cell graft to a child with acute lymphoblastic leukemia. The CDR3 runs from the conserved cysteine through the conserved F or W. Fields, in order: clone size, J gene, CDR3 length, D gene, V gene, CDR3 DNA, CDR3 protein. D genes are given only for firm matches. Where a row states a size, it is once, few, many or the class of an expanded clone; other rows omit it.

clone size: many; J gene: TRBJ1-1; CDR3 length: 12; D gene: .; V gene: TRBV12-3/TRBV12-4; CDR3 DNA: TGTGCCAGCAGGAGGGGAAACACTGAAGCTTTCTTT; CDR3 protein: CASRRGNTEAFF
clone size: many; J gene: TRBJ2-2; CDR3 length: 17; D gene: TRBD1; V gene: TRBV4-3; CDR3 DNA: TGCGCCAGCAGCCGGAAGACGCGGCAGGGGGCTACCGGGGAGCTGTTTTTT; CDR3 protein: CASSRKTRQGATGELFF
clone size: many; J gene: TRBJ2-1; CDR3 length: 20; D gene: TRBD2; V gene: TRBV11-3; CDR3 DNA: TGTGCCAGCAGCTTCCAAGGACTAGCGGGGGCCTCGAGCTCCTACAATGAGCAGTTCTTC; CDR3 protein: CASSFQGLAGASSSYNEQFF
clone size: many; J gene: TRBJ2-7; CDR3 length: 15; D gene: TRBD1; V gene: TRBV5-1; CDR3 DNA: TGCGCCAGCAGCCCCGGGACAGGGGGCGCGTACGAGCAGTACTTC; CDR3 protein: CASSPGTGGAYEQYF
clone size: many; J gene: TRBJ2-7; CDR3 length: 14; D gene: TRBD2; V gene: TRBV4-2; CDR3 DNA: TGTGCCAGCAGCCCGGTAGCGGGGGGGCTCGAGCAGTACTTC; CDR3 protein: CASSPVAGGLEQYF
clone size: many; J gene: TRBJ2-1; CDR3 length: 14; D gene: .; V gene: TRBV12-3/TRBV12-4; CDR3 DNA: TGTGCCAGCAGTTTAAGCCCACTAGCACATGAGCAGTTCTTC; CDR3 protein: CASSLSPLAHEQFF
clone size: many; J gene: TRBJ2-1; CDR3 length: 15; D gene: .; V gene: TRBV5-1; CDR3 DNA: TGCGCCAGCAGCTTGGCCGGGGTAGCTTACGATGAGCAGTTCTTC; CDR3 protein: CASSLAGVAYDEQFF
clone size: .; J gene: TRBJ1-1; CDR3 length: 15; D gene: .; V gene: TRBV6-5; CDR3 DNA: TGTGCCAGCCGCAGCGGGGCCGTCTTGATCACTGAAGCTTTCTTT; CDR3 protein: CASRSGAVLITEAFF
clone size: many; J gene: TRBJ2-7; CDR3 length: 15; D gene: TRBD2; V gene: TRBV27; CDR3 DNA: TGTGCCAGCAGTTTAATGAGCGGGAGAACCTACGAGCAGTACTTC; CDR3 protein: CASSLMSGRTYEQYF
clone size: few; J gene: TRBJ1-1; CDR3 length: 14; D gene: TRBD1; V gene: TRBV5-1; CDR3 DNA: TGCGCCAGCAGCTCTACAGGGGGCTACACTGAAGCTTTCTTT; CDR3 protein: CASSSTGGYTEAFF
clone size: many; J gene: TRBJ2-7; CDR3 length: 20; D gene: .; V gene: TRBV5-6; CDR3 DNA: TGTGCCAGCAGCTTGGGATCGGGTTTTGGGGGGCGCTGGAGCTCCTACGAGCAGTACTTC; CDR3 protein: CASSLGSGFGGRWSSYEQYF
clone size: many; J gene: TRBJ2-1; CDR3 length: 12; D gene: .; V gene: TRBV7-9; CDR3 DNA: TGTGCCAGCAGGCATCTTGGGGATGAGCAGTTCTTC; CDR3 protein: CASRHLGDEQFF
clone size: few; J gene: TRBJ2-1; CDR3 length: 13; D gene: .; V gene: TRBV23-1; CDR3 DNA: TGCGCCAGCAGTCTTGCGACACCGGGTGAGCAGTTCTTC; CDR3 protein: CASSLATPGEQFF
clone size: many; J gene: TRBJ2-1; CDR3 length: 15; D gene: TRBD1; V gene: TRBV27; CDR3 DNA: TGTGCCAGCAGACTTGGGACAGAGGGGTGGAATGAGCAGTTCTTC; CDR3 protein: CASRLGTEGWNEQFF
clone size: many; J gene: TRBJ1-1; CDR3 length: 16; D gene: TRBD1; V gene: TRBV5-5; CDR3 DNA: TGTGCCAGCAGCAGAAGCACAGGGGGCGGTCGGACTGAAGCTTTCTTT; CDR3 protein: CASSRSTGGGRTEAFF
clone size: .; J gene: TRBJ2-7; CDR3 length: 15; D gene: TRBD1; V gene: TRBV10-3; CDR3 DNA: TGTGCCAGCCGGGTAGGGGACAGGGGGCCATACGAGCAGTACTTC; CDR3 protein: CASRVGDRGPYEQYF
clone size: .; J gene: TRBJ1-1; CDR3 length: 14; D gene: .; V gene: TRBV12-3/TRBV12-4; CDR3 DNA: TGTGCCAGCACCCCCAGCGGGGGGAACACTGAAGCTTTCTTT; CDR3 protein: CASTPSGGNTEAFF
clone size: many; J gene: TRBJ2-1; CDR3 length: 14; D gene: .; V gene: TRBV5-1; CDR3 DNA: TGCGCCAGCAGCCCCCCAGCGGCCTACAATGAGCAGTTCTTC; CDR3 protein: CASSPPAAYNEQFF
clone size: many; J gene: TRBJ2-1; CDR3 length: 16; D gene: TRBD2; V gene: TRBV15; CDR3 DNA: TGTGCCACCAGCAGAGTCCCGGGAGGCCCTCGGTATGAGCAGTTCTTC; CDR3 protein: CATSRVPGGPRYEQFF
clone size: .; J gene: TRBJ1-3; CDR3 length: 15; D gene: TRBD1; V gene: TRBV12-3/TRBV12-4; CDR3 DNA: TGTGCCAGCAGTCCCGGGACAGGGAGTGGAAACACCATATATTTT; CDR3 protein: CASSPGTGSGNTIYF
clone size: many; J gene: TRBJ1-2; CDR3 length: 13; D gene: TRBD1; V gene: TRBV12-3/TRBV12-4; CDR3 DNA: TGTGCCAGCAGCTCAGGGGGCCGGTATGGCTACACCTTC; CDR3 protein: CASSSGGRYGYTF
clone size: many; J gene: TRBJ1-1; CDR3 length: 14; D gene: .; V gene: TRBV2; CDR3 DNA: TGTGCCAGCTCCTCCACCCCTCTTGTGGCTGAAGCTTTCTTT; CDR3 protein: CASSSTPLVAEAFF
clone size: once; J gene: TRBJ2-7; CDR3 length: 12; D gene: .; V gene: TRBV20-1; CDR3 DNA: TGCAGTGCCGACGGCAGCCTGTACGAGCAGTACTTC; CDR3 protein: CSADGSLYEQYF
clone size: many; J gene: TRBJ2-3; CDR3 length: 15; D gene: .; V gene: TRBV4-2; CDR3 DNA: TGTGCCAGCAGCCAAGACGGTAGCGGCACAGATACGCAGTATTTT; CDR3 protein: CASSQDGSGTDTQYF
clone size: .; J gene: TRBJ2-3; CDR3 length: 17; D gene: TRBD2; V gene: TRBV6-5; CDR3 DNA: TGTGCCAGCAGTTACTCCGGGACTAGCGGGGTCAAAGATACGCAGTATTTT; CDR3 protein: CASSYSGTSGVKDTQYF
clone size: many; J gene: TRBJ2-5; CDR3 length: 15; D gene: TRBD2; V gene: TRBV20-1; CDR3 DNA: TGCAGTGCTAGAGGTGGAGGGACTATCTCCTCCACCCAGTACTTC; CDR3 protein: CSARGGGTISSTQYF
clone size: many; J gene: TRBJ2-7; CDR3 length: 13; D gene: .; V gene: TRBV7-2; CDR3 DNA: TGTGCCAGCACCCCCCGTCCCCCCTACGAGCAGTACTTC; CDR3 protein: CASTPRPPYEQYF
clone size: many; J gene: TRBJ2-3; CDR3 length: 15; D gene: TRBD2; V gene: TRBV4-2; CDR3 DNA: TGTGCCAGCAGCCCCATCGGGGGGTCTACTCATACGCAGTATTTT; CDR3 protein: CASSPIGGSTHTQYF
clone size: many; J gene: TRBJ2-7; CDR3 length: 14; D gene: TRBD1; V gene: TRBV28; CDR3 DNA: TGTGCCAGCAGCCCCGGACAGGGGGGCTACGAGCAGTACTTC; CDR3 protein: CASSPGQGGYEQYF
clone size: many; J gene: TRBJ2-1; CDR3 length: 18; D gene: TRBD2; V gene: TRBV5-4; CDR3 DNA: TGTGCCAGCAGCTTGGGACTAGCGGGAGGGCATCAGAACAATGAGCAGTTCTTC; CDR3 protein: CASSLGLAGGHQNNEQFF
clone size: many; J gene: TRBJ1-5; CDR3 length: 14; D gene: .; V gene: TRBV12-3/TRBV12-4; CDR3 DNA: TGTGCCAGCAGTTCAGGGACGAGGGATCAGCCCCAGCATTTT; CDR3 protein: CASSSGTRDQPQHF
clone size: .; J gene: TRBJ1-5; CDR3 length: 16; D gene: TRBD1; V gene: TRBV12-3/TRBV12-4; CDR3 DNA: TGTGCCAGCAGCTCAACAGACAGGGTTTTTAATCAGCCCCAGCATTTT; CDR3 protein: CASSSTDRVFNQPQHF
clone size: .; J gene: TRBJ2-2; CDR3 length: 15; D gene: .; V gene: TRBV4-3; CDR3 DNA: TGCGCCAGCAGCCAAGATCGCGCAGGGTCCGGGGAGCTGTTTTTT; CDR3 protein: CASSQDRAGSGELFF
clone size: many; J gene: TRBJ1-1; CDR3 length: 13; D gene: .; V gene: TRBV6-5; CDR3 DNA: TGTGCCAGCAGTCCGGTTGGGGAAACTGAAGCTTTCTTT; CDR3 protein: CASSPVGETEAFF
clone size: many; J gene: TRBJ2-3; CDR3 length: 14; D gene: TRBD2; V gene: TRBV7-2; CDR3 DNA: TGTGCCAGCAGCTCAGGACTAGCATCAGATACGCAGTATTTT; CDR3 protein: CASSSGLASDTQYF
clone size: many; J gene: TRBJ2-3; CDR3 length: 14; D gene: .; V gene: TRBV20-1; CDR3 DNA: TGCAGTGCTCCTTTACAGGGTCTCACAGATACGCAGTATTTT; CDR3 protein: CSAPLQGLTDTQYF
clone size: .; J gene: TRBJ1-5; CDR3 length: 17; D gene: .; V gene: TRBV6-2/TRBV6-3; CDR3 DNA: TGTGCCAGCAGGACCGGAGCCCGGAGGAGGAGCAATCAGCCCCAGCATTTT; CDR3 protein: CASRTGARRRSNQPQHF
clone size: few; J gene: TRBJ1-5; CDR3 length: 15; D gene: .; V gene: TRBV19; CDR3 DNA: TGTGCCAGTACTATGGGACGGCAGGGAGGTCAGCCCCAGCATTTT; CDR3 protein: CASTMGRQGGQPQHF
clone size: few; J gene: TRBJ2-2; CDR3 length: 12; D gene: .; V gene: TRBV12-3/TRBV12-4; CDR3 DNA: TGTGCCAGCAGCCCCCGGGTCGGGGAGCTGTTTTTT; CDR3 protein: CASSPRVGELFF
clone size: .; J gene: TRBJ2-1; CDR3 length: 17; D gene: .; V gene: TRBV6-2/TRBV6-3; CDR3 DNA: TGTGCCAGCAGTTACGCCAACCCAGGGGCCGCGAGGCTTGAGCAGTTCTTC; CDR3 protein: CASSYANPGAARLEQFF
clone size: many; J gene: TRBJ1-6; CDR3 length: 17; D gene: .; V gene: TRBV7-2; CDR3 DNA: TGTGCCAGCAGCTTAATGGGCGCGAGCTCCTATAATTCACCCCTCCACTTT; CDR3 protein: CASSLMGASSYNSPLHF
clone size: few; J gene: TRBJ2-5; CDR3 length: 15; D gene: .; V gene: TRBV2; CDR3 DNA: TGTGCCAGCAGTCCTCTTGGGGGGAGAGGAGAGACCCAGTACTTC; CDR3 protein: CASSPLGGRGETQYF
clone size: many; J gene: TRBJ1-5; CDR3 length: 14; D gene: .; V gene: TRBV19; CDR3 DNA: TGTGCCAGTAGCTCGACAGGCGGGGGTCAGCCCCAGCATTTT; CDR3 protein: CASSSTGGGQPQHF
clone size: many; J gene: TRBJ1-2; CDR3 length: 14; D gene: .; V gene: TRBV27; CDR3 DNA: TGTGCCAGCAGTCCCACAGGGCAAGTCTATGGCTACACCTTC; CDR3 protein: CASSPTGQVYGYTF
clone size: medium-sized; J gene: TRBJ2-7; CDR3 length: 14; D gene: .; V gene: TRBV12-3/TRBV12-4; CDR3 DNA: TGTGCCAGCAGTAAACAAGGAGGGGTACACGAGCAGTACTTC; CDR3 protein: CASSKQGGVHEQYF
clone size: .; J gene: TRBJ1-5; CDR3 length: 14; D gene: TRBD1; V gene: TRBV7-9; CDR3 DNA: TGTGCCAGCAGCCCGACAGGGTATGACCAGCCCCAGCATTTT; CDR3 protein: CASSPTGYDQPQHF
clone size: many; J gene: TRBJ2-7; CDR3 length: 12; D gene: TRBD1; V gene: TRBV6-2/TRBV6-3; CDR3 DNA: TGTGCCGGAGGGACAGGGGGCCTCGAGCAGTACTTC; CDR3 protein: CAGGTGGLEQYF
clone size: many; J gene: TRBJ2-2; CDR3 length: 14; D gene: .; V gene: TRBV5-1; CDR3 DNA: TGCGCCAGCAGCTTCCTGGGGCTGACCGGGGAGCTGTTTTTT; CDR3 protein: CASSFLGLTGELFF
clone size: few; J gene: TRBJ1-2; CDR3 length: 13; D gene: TRBD1; V gene: TRBV27; CDR3 DNA: TGTGCCAGCCGGACAGGATTCAAATATGGCTACACCTTC; CDR3 protein: CASRTGFKYGYTF